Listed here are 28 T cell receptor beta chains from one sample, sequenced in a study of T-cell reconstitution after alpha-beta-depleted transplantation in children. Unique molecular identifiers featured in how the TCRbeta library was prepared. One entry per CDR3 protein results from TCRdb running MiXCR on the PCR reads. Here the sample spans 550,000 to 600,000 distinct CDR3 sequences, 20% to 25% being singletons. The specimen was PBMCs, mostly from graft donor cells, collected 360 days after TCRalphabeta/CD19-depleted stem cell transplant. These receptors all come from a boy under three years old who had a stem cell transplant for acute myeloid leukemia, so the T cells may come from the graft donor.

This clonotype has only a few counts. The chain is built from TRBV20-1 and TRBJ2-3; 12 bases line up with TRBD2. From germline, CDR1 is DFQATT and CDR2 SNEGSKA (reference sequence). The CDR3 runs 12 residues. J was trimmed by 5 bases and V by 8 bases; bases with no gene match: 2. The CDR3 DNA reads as TGCAGTTCACTAGCGGGAGGAGATACGCAGTATTTT. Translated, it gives CSSLAGGDTQYF.

The DNA for the CDR3 is TGTGCCAGCAGCTCTTGGGAGCACCAGCAGTTCTTC. This sequence encodes CASSSWEHQQFF. The chain is built from TRBV7-2 and TRBJ2-1, with D perhaps matching TRBD2 (5 bases). The CDR3 length is 12 residues. Trimming took 4 bases from V and 11 from J, leaving 12 bases between them. Germline-derived CDR1 and CDR2 are SGHTA and FQGNSA. The complete variable domain, with remaining parts taken from reference TRBV7-2 and TRBJ2-1, reads GAGVSQSPSNKVTEKGKDVELRCDPISGHTALYWYRQSLGQGLEFLIYFQGNSAPDKSGLPSDRFSAERTGGSVSTLTIQRTQQEDSAVYLCASSSWEHQQFFGPGTRLTVL.

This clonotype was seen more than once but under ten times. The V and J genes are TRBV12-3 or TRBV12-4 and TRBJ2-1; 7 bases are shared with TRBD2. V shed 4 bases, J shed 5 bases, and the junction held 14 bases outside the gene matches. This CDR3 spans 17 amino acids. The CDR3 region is CASSWGGRQPLNNEQFF. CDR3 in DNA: TGTGCCAGCAGTTGGGGGGGACGCCAGCCTCTGAACAATGAGCAGTTCTTC.

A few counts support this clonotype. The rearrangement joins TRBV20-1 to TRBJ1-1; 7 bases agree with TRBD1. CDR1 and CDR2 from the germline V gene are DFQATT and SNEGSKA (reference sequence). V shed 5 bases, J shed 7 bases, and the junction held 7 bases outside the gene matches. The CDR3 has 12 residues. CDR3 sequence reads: CSAPTGQFEAFF. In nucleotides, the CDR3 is TGCAGTGCTCCAACGGGACAGTTTGAAGCTTTCTTT.

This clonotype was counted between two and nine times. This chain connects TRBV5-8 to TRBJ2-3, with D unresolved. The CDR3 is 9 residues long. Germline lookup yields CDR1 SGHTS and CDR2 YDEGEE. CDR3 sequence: CAEANTQYF. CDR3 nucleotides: TGTGCAGAAGCGAATACGCAGTATTTT.

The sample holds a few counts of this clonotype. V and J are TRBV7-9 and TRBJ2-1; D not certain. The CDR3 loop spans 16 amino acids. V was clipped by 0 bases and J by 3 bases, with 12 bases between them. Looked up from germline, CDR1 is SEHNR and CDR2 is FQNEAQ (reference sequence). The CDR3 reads CASSLAPTSSYNEQFF. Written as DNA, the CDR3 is TGTGCCAGCAGCTTAGCGCCGACTTCGAGCTACAATGAGCAGTTCTTC.

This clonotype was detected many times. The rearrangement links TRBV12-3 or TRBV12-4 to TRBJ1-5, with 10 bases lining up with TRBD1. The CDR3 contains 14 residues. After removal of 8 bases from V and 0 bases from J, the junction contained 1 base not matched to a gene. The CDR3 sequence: CASGTGVSNQPQHF. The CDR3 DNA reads TGTGCCAGCGGGACAGGGGTTAGCAATCAGCCCCAGCATTTT.

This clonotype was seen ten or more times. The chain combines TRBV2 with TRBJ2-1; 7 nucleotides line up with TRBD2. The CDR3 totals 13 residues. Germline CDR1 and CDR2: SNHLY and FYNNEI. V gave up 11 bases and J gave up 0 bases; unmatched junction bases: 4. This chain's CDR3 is CARRESSYNEQFF. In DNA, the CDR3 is TGTGCCCGGCGGGAGAGCTCCTACAATGAGCAGTTCTTC.

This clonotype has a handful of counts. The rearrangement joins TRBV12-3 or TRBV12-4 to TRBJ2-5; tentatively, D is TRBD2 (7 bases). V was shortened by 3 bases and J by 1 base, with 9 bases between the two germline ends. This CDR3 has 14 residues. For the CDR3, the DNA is TGTGCCAGCAGTTTTGGGGGGGCCCAAGAGACCCAGTACTTC. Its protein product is CASSFGGAQETQYF.

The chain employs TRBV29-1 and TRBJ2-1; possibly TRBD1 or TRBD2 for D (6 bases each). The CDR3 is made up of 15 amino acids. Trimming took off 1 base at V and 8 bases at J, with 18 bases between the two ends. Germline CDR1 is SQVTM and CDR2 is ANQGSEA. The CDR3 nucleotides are TGCAGCGTTGAAGGACGGGACTGGGGGCTTGATGAGCAGTTCTTC. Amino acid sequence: CSVEGRDWGLDEQFF.

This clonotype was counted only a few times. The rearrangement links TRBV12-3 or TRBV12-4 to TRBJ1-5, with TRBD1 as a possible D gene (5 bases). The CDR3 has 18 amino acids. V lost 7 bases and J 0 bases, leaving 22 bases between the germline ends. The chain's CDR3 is CASTARDGSRASNQPQHF. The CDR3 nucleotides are TGTGCCAGCACCGCCAGGGACGGGTCCAGGGCTAGCAATCAGCCCCAGCATTTT.

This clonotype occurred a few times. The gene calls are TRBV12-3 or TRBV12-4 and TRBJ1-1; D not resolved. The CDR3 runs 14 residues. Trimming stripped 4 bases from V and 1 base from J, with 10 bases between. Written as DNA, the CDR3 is TGTGCCAGCAGTTCCCTCGCAGGGAACACTGAAGCTTTCTTT. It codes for CASSSLAGNTEAFF.

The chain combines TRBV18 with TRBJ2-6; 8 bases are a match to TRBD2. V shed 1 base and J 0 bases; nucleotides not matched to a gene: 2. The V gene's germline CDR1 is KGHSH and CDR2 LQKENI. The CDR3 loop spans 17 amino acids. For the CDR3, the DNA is TGTGCCAGCTCACCACTAGCGGGGAGCTCTGGGGCCAACGTCCTGACTTTC. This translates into CASSPLAGSSGANVLTF.

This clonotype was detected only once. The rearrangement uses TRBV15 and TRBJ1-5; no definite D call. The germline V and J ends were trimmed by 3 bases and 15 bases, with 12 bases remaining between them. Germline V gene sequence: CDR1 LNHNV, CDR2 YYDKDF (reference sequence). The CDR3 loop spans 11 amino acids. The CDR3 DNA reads TGTGCCACCAGCAGGTCCGGACGATGGCATTTT. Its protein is CATSRSGRWHF.

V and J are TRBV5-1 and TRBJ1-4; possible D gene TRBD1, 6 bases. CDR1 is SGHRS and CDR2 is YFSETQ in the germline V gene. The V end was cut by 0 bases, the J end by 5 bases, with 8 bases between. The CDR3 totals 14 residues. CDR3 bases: TGCGCCAGCAGCTTGGAGGGGGGCAATGAAAAACTGTTTTTT. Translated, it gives CASSLEGGNEKLFF.

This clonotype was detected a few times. The CDR3 DNA follows: TGTGCCAGCAGGGGGGATTGGGGGAACACTGAAGCTTTCTTT. Translating it yields CASRGDWGNTEAFF. The chain couples TRBV6-1 to TRBJ1-1; D might be TRBD1 (5 bases). V was pared by 6 bases and J by 1 base, with 12 bases between. This CDR3 is 14 amino acids long. Germline CDR1 reads MNHNS; CDR2 reads SASEGT.

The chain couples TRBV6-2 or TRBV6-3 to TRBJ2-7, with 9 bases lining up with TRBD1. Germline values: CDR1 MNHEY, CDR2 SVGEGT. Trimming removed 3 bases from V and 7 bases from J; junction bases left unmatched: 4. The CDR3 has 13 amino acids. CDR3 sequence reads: CASSYNRGQEQYV. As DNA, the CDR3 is TGTGCCAGCAGTTATAACAGGGGGCAAGAGCAGTACGTC.

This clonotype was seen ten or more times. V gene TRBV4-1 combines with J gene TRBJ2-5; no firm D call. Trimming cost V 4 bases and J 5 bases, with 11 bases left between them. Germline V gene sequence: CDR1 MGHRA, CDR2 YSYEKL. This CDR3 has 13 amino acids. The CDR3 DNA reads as TGCGCCAGCAGCCCCGGACCCGGGGAGACCCAGTACTTC. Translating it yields CASSPGPGETQYF.

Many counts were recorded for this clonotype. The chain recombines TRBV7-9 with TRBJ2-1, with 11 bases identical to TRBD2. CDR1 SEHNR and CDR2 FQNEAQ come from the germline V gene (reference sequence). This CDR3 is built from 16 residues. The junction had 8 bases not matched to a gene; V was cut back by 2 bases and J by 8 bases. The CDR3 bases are TGTGCCAGCAGCTTAAGGACTAGCGGGTATCTTGATGAGCAGTTCTTC. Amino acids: CASSLRTSGYLDEQFF.

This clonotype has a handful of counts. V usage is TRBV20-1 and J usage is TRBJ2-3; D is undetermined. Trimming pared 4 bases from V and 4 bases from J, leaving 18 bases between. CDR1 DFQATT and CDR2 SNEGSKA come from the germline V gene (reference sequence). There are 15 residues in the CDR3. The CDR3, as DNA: TGCAGTGCTACTCGATTACATGACTTGGCAGATACGCAGTATTTT. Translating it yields CSATRLHDLADTQYF.

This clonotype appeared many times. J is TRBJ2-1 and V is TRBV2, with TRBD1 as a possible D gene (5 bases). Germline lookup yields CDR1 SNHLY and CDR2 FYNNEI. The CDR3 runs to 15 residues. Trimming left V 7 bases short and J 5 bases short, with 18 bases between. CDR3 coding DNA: TGTGCCAGCATCCAAGCTAGGGGCGGAAACAATGAGCAGTTCTTC. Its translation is CASIQARGGNNEQFF.

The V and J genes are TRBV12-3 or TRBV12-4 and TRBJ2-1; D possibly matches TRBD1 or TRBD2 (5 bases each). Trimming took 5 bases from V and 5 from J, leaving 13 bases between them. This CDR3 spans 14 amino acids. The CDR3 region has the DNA TGTGCCAGCAGTGACCCGGGACGCGACAATGAGCAGTTCTTC. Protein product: CASSDPGRDNEQFF.

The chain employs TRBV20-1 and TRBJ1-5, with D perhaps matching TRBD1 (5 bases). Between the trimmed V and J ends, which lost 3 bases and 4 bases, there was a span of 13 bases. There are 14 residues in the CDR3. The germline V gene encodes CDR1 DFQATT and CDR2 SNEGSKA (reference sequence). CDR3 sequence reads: CSASLVGVNQPQHF. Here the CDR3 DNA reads TGCAGTGCTAGCCTTGTGGGGGTGAATCAGCCCCAGCATTTT.

Here the CDR3 reads CASSSRDRGPNNYGYTF. The CDR3 region has the DNA TGTGCCAGCAGCTCCCGGGACAGGGGGCCCAATAACTATGGCTACACCTTC. The chain links TRBV11-1 to TRBJ1-2, with 12 bases matching TRBD1. V trimming: 4 bases; J trimming: 1 base; junction bases outside the gene matches: 7. Germline CDR1 and CDR2: SGHAT and FQDESV (reference sequence). This CDR3 has 17 amino acids.

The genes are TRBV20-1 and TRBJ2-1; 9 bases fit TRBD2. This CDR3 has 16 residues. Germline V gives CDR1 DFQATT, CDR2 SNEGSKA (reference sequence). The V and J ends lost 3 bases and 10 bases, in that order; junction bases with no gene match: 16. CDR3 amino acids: CSASIRFAGGTNEQFF. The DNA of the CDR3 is TGCAGTGCTAGTATACGGTTTGCGGGGGGGACAAACGAGCAGTTCTTC.

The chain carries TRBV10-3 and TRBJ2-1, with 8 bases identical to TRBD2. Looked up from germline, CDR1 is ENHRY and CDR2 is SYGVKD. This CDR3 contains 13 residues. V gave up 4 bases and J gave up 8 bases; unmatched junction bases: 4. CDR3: CAISAGGRDEQFF. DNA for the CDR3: TGTGCCATCAGTGCGGGGGGGCGGGATGAGCAGTTCTTC.

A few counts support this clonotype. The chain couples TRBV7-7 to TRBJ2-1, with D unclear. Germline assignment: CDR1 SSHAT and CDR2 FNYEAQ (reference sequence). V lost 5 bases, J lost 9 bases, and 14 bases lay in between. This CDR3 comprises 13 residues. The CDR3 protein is CASSMTPLGEQFF. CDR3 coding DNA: TGTGCCAGCAGCATGACTCCTTTAGGTGAGCAGTTCTTC.

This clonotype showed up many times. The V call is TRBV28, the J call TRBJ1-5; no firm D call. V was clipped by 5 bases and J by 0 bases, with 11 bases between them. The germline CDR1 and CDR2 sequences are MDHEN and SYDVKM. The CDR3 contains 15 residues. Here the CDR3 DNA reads TGTGCCAGCAGTGCTCGACGGACTAGCAATCAGCCCCAGCATTTT. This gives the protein CASSARRTSNQPQHF.